This TCR beta chain was captured by sequencing in a study of vaccination and CD4 T cells after COVID-19. Treatment indicated: approximately 9-day PBMC culture with coronavirus spike peptide pools or control peptides (ViraFEST assay). Study-wide results and limits: Researchers report that 304 of 307 vaccine-specific clones in convalescent patients proved spike mono-reactive.

Sequencing of cultured CD4+ T cell DNA used the Oncomine TCR Beta short-read assay. Using its own MiXCR run on the PCR reads, TCRdb lists one record per CDR3 protein. This sample has 13,000 to 15,000 distinct CDR3 sequences, with 28% found just once. The V gene lost 0 bases and the J gene lost 5 bases, with 13 bases spanning the gap. Germline values: CDR1 SGHDN, CDR2 FVKESK. The CDR3 length is 15 residues. In its sample, this clonotype was seen a few times. The antigen is unknown. The source material was cultured CD4+ T cells from blood. The sequence came from a human donor with COVID-19. V and J are TRBV14 and TRBJ2-5; D call uncertain. CDR3: CASSQDFVPGETQYF. CDR3 bases: TGTGCCAGCAGCCAAGATTTTGTCCCGGGTGAGACCCAGTACTTC. The full variable domain, its missing parts supplied by reference TRBV14 and TRBJ2-5, is EAGVTQFPSHSVIEKGQTVTLRCDPISGHDNLYWYRRVMGKEIKFLLHFVKESKQDESGMPNNRFLAERTGGTYSTLKVQPAELEDSGVYFCASSQDFVPGETQYFGPGTRLLVL.